Sequencing of this TCR beta chain was carried out in a study of T cell responses to AZD1222 COVID-19 vaccine. Study-level points and caveats: Sampled repertoires all dated from after the peak T cell response. Mapped onto spike, vaccine-associated CD4 TCRs spanned it and were dominant at 160-218 and 743-854. Seropositive at baseline were only 5 or 6 AZD1222 recipients.

V lost 5 bases and J lost 5, with 12 bases in between. The CDR3 is made up of 13 amino acids. Method: immunoSEQ multiplex PCR; TCRdb's copy keeps in-frame clones and lacks some. The table lists about 100,000 clones, about 88% of them singletons. To note about this clone: No antigen is known for it.

The chain uses TRBV12-3 or TRBV12-4 and TRBJ2-5, with D unclear. The clonotype was recovered from an adult in good health. Sequenced material: peripheral blood, taken on day 0 of AZD1222 vaccination. The CDR3 DNA follows: TGTGCCAGCAGTAAAAATCCACAGGAGACCCAGTACTTC. Translating it yields CASSKNPQETQYF.